The present entry profiles one T cell receptor beta chain with its context. The target antigen is unknown. TCRdb reprocessed the 5' RACE reads via MiXCR and lists one record per CDR3 protein. The data contain approximately 240,000 distinct CDR3 sequences, about an eighth of them singletons. The CDR3 length is 15 residues. The V gene lost 0 bases and the J gene lost 8 bases, with 15 bases spanning the gap. Germline CDR1 is LGHNA and CDR2 is YSLEER. This entry belongs to a study of identical twins. Study-level points and caveats: Within cord blood, abundant beta clonotypes carried fewer insertions, but memory repertoires showed no such trend. Twins' excess sharing was less marked for out-of-frame beta sequences. For out-of-frame alpha sequences shared by twins, low generation probability was in excess.

Sequenced input: memory (CD45RO+) T cells sorted from blood. The chain links TRBV4-3 to TRBJ2-3, with D perhaps given as TRBD1 or TRBD2 (6 bases each). This TCR came from a woman aged 18 to 35 in good health. The CDR3 bases are TGCGCCAGCAGCCAAGATCGGGGGCTGATACCTACGCAGTATTTT. It specifies CASSQDRGLIPTQYF.